The T cell receptor (beta chain) described here comes from a study of T-cell memory formation after mild COVID-19. General study results and limits: Shrinking CD4+ clones resided mostly in CM and EM, and CD8+ ones in EMRA.

TCRdb re-called the 5' RACE reads through MiXCR, storing one row per CDR3 protein. The data hold roughly 130,000 distinct CDR3 sequences, with less than 6.5% observed a single time. This clonotype was seen only a few times. Its cognate antigen is unknown. V was shortened by 3 bases and J by 4 bases, with 19 bases between the two germline ends. The CDR3 totals 17 residues. From germline, CDR1 is SGHNT and CDR2 YENEEA. This clonotype was obtained from an adult woman who had mild COVID-19 (a few samples of this study predate the infection). Cell type and time point are not known. V usage is TRBV11-3 and J usage is TRBJ2-1, with D possibly TRBD2 on 5 matching bases. The specimen was PBMCs or a T cell subset sorted from them (not recorded which). DNA of the CDR3: TGTGCCAGCAGCTTCTGGGCTAGCAGAGACTATTACAATGAGCAGTTCTTC. The encoded protein is CASSFWASRDYYNEQFF.